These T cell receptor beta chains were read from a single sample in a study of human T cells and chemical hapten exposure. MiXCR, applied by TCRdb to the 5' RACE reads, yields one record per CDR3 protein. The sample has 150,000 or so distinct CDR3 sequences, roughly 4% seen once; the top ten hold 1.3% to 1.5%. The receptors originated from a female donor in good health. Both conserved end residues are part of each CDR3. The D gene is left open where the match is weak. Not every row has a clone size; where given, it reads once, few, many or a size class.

CDR3aa: CASCGGMNTEAFF; CDR3nt: TGTGCCAGCTGCGGGGGGATGAACACTGAAGCTTTCTTT; d_gene: .; len: 13; abundance: many; j_gene: TRBJ1-1; v_gene: TRBV11-2
CDR3aa: CASSLVAQDTQYF; CDR3nt: TGTGCCAGCAGTTTAGTAGCCCAAGATACGCAGTATTTT; d_gene: .; len: 13; abundance: many; j_gene: TRBJ2-3; v_gene: TRBV12-3/TRBV12-4
CDR3aa: CSVLLTSGRYNEQFF; CDR3nt: TGCAGCGTTCTACTCACTAGCGGACGCTACAATGAGCAGTTCTTC; d_gene: TRBD2; len: 15; abundance: many; j_gene: TRBJ2-1; v_gene: TRBV29-1
CDR3aa: CSASGLAGPIHEQFF; CDR3nt: TGCAGTGCTTCCGGACTAGCGGGGCCCATTCATGAGCAGTTCTTC; d_gene: TRBD2; len: 15; abundance: many; j_gene: TRBJ2-1; v_gene: TRBV20-1
CDR3aa: CSAREPGLGWAEAFF; CDR3nt: TGCAGTGCTAGAGAACCAGGGTTAGGGTGGGCTGAAGCTTTCTTT; d_gene: .; len: 15; abundance: many; j_gene: TRBJ1-1; v_gene: TRBV20-1
CDR3aa: CASSPGPDPAYEQYF; CDR3nt: TGTGCCAGCAGTCCAGGACCTGACCCCGCCTACGAGCAGTACTTC; d_gene: .; len: 15; abundance: few; j_gene: TRBJ2-7; v_gene: TRBV27
CDR3aa: CASTEGQGFFTGELFF; CDR3nt: TGTGCCAGCACTGAGGGACAGGGGTTTTTCACCGGGGAGCTGTTTTTT; d_gene: TRBD1; len: 16; abundance: many; j_gene: TRBJ2-2; v_gene: TRBV2
CDR3aa: CASTLPNSGNTIYF; CDR3nt: TGTGCCAGCACCCTCCCTAACTCTGGAAACACCATATATTTT; d_gene: .; len: 14; abundance: .; j_gene: TRBJ1-3; v_gene: TRBV5-5
CDR3aa: CASSAREMVVTSPLHF; CDR3nt: TGTGCCAGCAGTGCCCGGGAGATGGTGGTCACTTCACCCCTCCACTTT; d_gene: .; len: 16; abundance: many; j_gene: TRBJ1-6; v_gene: TRBV28
CDR3aa: CASSTGVRTEAFF; CDR3nt: TGTGCCAGCAGCACAGGGGTAAGGACTGAAGCTTTCTTT; d_gene: TRBD1; len: 13; abundance: few; j_gene: TRBJ1-1; v_gene: TRBV13
CDR3aa: CASSERTGWNGYTF; CDR3nt: TGTGCCAGCAGCGAAAGGACAGGATGGAATGGCTACACCTTC; d_gene: TRBD1; len: 14; abundance: many; j_gene: TRBJ1-2; v_gene: TRBV5-8
CDR3aa: CASSHRGGNQPQHF; CDR3nt: TGCGCCAGCAGCCACCGGGGAGGTAATCAGCCCCAGCATTTT; d_gene: .; len: 14; abundance: many; j_gene: TRBJ1-5; v_gene: TRBV4-3
CDR3aa: CASSPPGQRNTEAFF; CDR3nt: TGTGCCAGCTCACCTCCAGGACAGAGGAACACTGAAGCTTTCTTT; d_gene: .; len: 15; abundance: many; j_gene: TRBJ1-1; v_gene: TRBV18
CDR3aa: CASSFRAYNLNQPQHF; CDR3nt: TGTGCCAGCAGTTTCAGGGCCTATAACCTAAATCAGCCCCAGCATTTT; d_gene: .; len: 16; abundance: many; j_gene: TRBJ1-5; v_gene: TRBV12-3/TRBV12-4
CDR3aa: CASSYLGGSGTSYNSPLHF; CDR3nt: TGTGCCAGCAGTTACTTAGGGGGTTCCGGGACATCCTATAATTCACCCCTCCACTTT; d_gene: .; len: 19; abundance: many; j_gene: TRBJ1-6; v_gene: TRBV6-5
CDR3aa: CASVSRGPNTGELFF; CDR3nt: TGTGCCAGCGTCTCCCGGGGTCCGAACACCGGGGAGCTGTTTTTT; d_gene: .; len: 15; abundance: many; j_gene: TRBJ2-2; v_gene: TRBV28